The entry below describes one T cell receptor beta chain. Antigen: not known. This entry belongs to a study of cytomegalovirus exposure and HLA in healthy donors. About the research overall: A later analysis reported the 100 to 150 validation repertoires used the same platform as the approximately 670 first-cohort repertoires.

Deletions cut 2 bases from V and 4 bases from J, with 10 bases between. This CDR3 region has 14 residues. Germline lookup yields CDR1 MNHEY and CDR2 SMNVEV (reference sequence). Regarding the study as a whole: The study labeled 150 to 200 TCR beta chains cytomegalovirus-associated. In vitro work confirmed that three CMV-associated chains recognize CMV antigens. Reportedly, diagnosis of cytomegalovirus status by the classifier showed high specificity and sensitivity.

Produced via immunoSEQ multiplex PCR; TCRdb's table is partial and in-frame only. This sample has some 130,000 clones, with 85% to 90% found just once. The chain couples TRBV27 to TRBJ2-3, with D hard to call. Sequencing was done on a sample of PBMCs. The TCR comes from a woman between 18 and 30 years old in good health and CMV-seronegative. CDR3 in amino acids: CASSLTVNSDTQYF. Written as DNA, the CDR3 is TGTGCCAGCAGTTTAACGGTCAACTCAGATACGCAGTATTTT.